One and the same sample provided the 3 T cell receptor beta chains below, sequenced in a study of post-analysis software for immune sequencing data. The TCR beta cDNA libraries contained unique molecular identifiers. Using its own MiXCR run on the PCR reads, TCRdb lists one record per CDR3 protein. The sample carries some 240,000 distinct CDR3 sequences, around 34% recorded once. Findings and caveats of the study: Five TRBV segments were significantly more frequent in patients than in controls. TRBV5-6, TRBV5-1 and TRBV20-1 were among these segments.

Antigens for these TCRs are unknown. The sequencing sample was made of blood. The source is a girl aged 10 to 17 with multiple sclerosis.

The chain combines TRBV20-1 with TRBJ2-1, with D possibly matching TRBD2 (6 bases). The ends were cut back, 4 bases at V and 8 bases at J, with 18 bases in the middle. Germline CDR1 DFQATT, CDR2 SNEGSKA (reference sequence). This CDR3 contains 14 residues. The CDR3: CSATKWRGWDEQFF. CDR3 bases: TGCAGTGCTACGAAGTGGCGGGGTTGGGATGAGCAGTTCTTC.

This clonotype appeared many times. The CDR3: CASSAGHPRADTQYF. The CDR3 DNA follows: TGTGCCAGCAGCGCGGGACATCCAAGGGCAGATACGCAGTATTTT. This chain connects TRBV9 to TRBJ2-3; the D gene is possibly TRBD1 (6 bases). V was trimmed by 3 bases and J by 4 bases, leaving 15 bases between them. This CDR3 is 15 amino acids long. CDR1 SGDLS and CDR2 YYNGEE come from the germline V gene.

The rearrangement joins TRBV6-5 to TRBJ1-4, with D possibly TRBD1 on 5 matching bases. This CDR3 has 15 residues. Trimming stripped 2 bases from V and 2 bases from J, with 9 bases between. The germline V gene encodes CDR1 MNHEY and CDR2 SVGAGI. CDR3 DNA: TGTGCCAGCAGTTACCAGGGAGGTACTAATGAAAAACTGTTTTTT. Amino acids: CASSYQGGTNEKLFF.